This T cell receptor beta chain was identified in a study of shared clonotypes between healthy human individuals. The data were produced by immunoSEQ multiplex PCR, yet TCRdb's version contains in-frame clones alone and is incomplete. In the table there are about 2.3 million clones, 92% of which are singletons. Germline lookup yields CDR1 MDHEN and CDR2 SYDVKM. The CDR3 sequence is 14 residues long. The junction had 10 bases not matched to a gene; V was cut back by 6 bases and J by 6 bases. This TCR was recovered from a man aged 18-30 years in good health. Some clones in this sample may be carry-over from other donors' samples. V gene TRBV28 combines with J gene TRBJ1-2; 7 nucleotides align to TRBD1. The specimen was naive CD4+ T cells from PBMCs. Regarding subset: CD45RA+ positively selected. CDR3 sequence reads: CASSPWDRSNGYTF. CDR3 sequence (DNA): TGTGCCAGCAGCCCCTGGGACAGAAGCAATGGCTACACCTTC.